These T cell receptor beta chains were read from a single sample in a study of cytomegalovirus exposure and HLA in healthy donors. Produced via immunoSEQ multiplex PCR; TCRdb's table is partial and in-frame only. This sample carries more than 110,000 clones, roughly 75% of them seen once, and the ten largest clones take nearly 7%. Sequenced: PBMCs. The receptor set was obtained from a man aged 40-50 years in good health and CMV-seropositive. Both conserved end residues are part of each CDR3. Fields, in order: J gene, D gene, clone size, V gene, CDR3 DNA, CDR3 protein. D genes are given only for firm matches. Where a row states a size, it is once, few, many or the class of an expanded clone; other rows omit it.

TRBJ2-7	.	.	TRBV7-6	TGTGCCAGCAGCCGTAGCGGCAGCCGGGAGCAGTACTTC	CASSRSGSREQYF
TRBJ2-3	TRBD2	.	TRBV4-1	TGCGCCAGCAGCCAAGACGGGAGCGGGAGCCCTACAGATACGCAGTATTTT	CASSQDGSGSPTDTQYF
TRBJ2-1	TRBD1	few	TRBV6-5	TGTGCCAGCAAACCGGGACAGGGGGCCGATGAGCAGTTCTTC	CASKPGQGADEQFF
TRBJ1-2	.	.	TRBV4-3	TGCGCCAGCAGCCAAGACGGGGGGCCAGGCGACTATGGCTACACCTTC	CASSQDGGPGDYGYTF
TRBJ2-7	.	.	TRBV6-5	TGTGCCAGCAGTTACTCGGGCCTGTCCTACGAGCAGTACTTC	CASSYSGLSYEQYF
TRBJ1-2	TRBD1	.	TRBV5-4	TGTGCCAGCAGTGAAGACAGGGGATTTTATGGCTACACCTTC	CASSEDRGFYGYTF
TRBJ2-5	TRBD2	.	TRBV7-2	TGTGCCAGCAGCTTTGGGCTAGCGGGGCGAGAGACCCAGTACTTC	CASSFGLAGRETQYF
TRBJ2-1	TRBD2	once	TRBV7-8	TGTGCCAGCAGCTCGGTAATAGCGGGGGGATTAAATGAGCAGTTCTTC	CASSSVIAGGLNEQFF
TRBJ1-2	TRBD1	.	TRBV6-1	TGTGCCAGCAGCAGAGGACAGGGTGGCTATGGCTACACCTTC	CASSRGQGGYGYTF
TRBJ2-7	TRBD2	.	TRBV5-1	TGCGCCAGCAGCCTGGGGGGGAGGAGCACGGGACTCAACGAGCAGTACTTC	CASSLGGRSTGLNEQYF
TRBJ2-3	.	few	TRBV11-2	TGTGCCAGCAGCTTCTCACGCAGGAGGAGAGGCACAGATACGCAGTATTTT	CASSFSRRRRGTDTQYF
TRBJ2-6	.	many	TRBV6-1	TGTGCCAGCAGTGAACACCGAGGGTCTGGGGCCAACGTCCTGACTTTC	CASSEHRGSGANVLTF
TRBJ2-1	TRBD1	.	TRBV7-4	TGTGCCAGCAGCTTAGGGGACAGGGGTCTTAGCTCCTACAATGAGCAGTTCTTC	CASSLGDRGLSSYNEQFF
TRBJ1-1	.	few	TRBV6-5	TGTGCCAGCAGGCGCGGGACGTCTGAAGCTTTCTTT	CASRRGTSEAFF
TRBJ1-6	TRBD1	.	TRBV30	TGTGCCAAACGGGACAGGGGGCGAAATTCACCCCTCCACTTT	CAKRDRGRNSPLHF
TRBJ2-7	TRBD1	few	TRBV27	TGTGCCAGCAGTTCTCCGGGACAGGGGGCGAGGGAGCAGTACTTC	CASSSPGQGAREQYF
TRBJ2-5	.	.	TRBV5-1	TGCGCCAGCAGCTTGGAAGGTAGCGGTGGTGAAGAGACCCAGTACTTC	CASSLEGSGGEETQYF
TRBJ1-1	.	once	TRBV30	TGTGCCTGGAGTGTACACAGCCGGAACACTGAAGCTTTCTTT	CAWSVHSRNTEAFF
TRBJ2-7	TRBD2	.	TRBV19	TGTGCCAGTACTAGCGGGGACTCCTACGAGCAGTACTTC	CASTSGDSYEQYF
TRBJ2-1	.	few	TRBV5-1	TGCGCCAGCAGCCCTAGCGCGAACCGCTACAATGAGCAGTTCTTC	CASSPSANRYNEQFF
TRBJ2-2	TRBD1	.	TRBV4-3	TGCGCCAGCAGCCAAGATCGAGGGCAGGGGGACACCGGGGAGCTGTTTTTT	CASSQDRGQGDTGELFF
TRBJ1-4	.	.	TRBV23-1	TGCGCCAGCACCCTGGGGGGATCGGGTGAAAAACTGTTTTTT	CASTLGGSGEKLFF
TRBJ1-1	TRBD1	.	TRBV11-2	TGTGCCAGCAGCCCGGCGGCAGGGGGGACTGAAGCTTTCTTT	CASSPAAGGTEAFF
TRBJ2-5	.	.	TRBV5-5	TGTGCCAGCAGTTGGAGGGCCCAAGAGACCCAGTACTTC	CASSWRAQETQYF
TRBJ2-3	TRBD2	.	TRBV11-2	TGTGCCAGCAGCTTAGTAGCGGGAGTTGTCGGTACGCAGTATTTT	CASSLVAGVVGTQYF
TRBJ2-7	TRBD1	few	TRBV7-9	TGTGCCAGCAGCTTAGGGACAGGCGGCGAGCAGTACTTC	CASSLGTGGEQYF
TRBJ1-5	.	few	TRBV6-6	TGTGCCAGCACCCTGAATCAGCCCCAGCATTTT	CASTLNQPQHF
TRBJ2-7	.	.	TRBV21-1	TGTGCCAGCAGCAAGACTAGCGGGAGTTACGAGCAGTACTTC	CASSKTSGSYEQYF
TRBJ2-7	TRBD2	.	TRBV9	TGTGCCAGCAGCGTAGGTCCTAGCGGGACCCCCTACGAGCAGTACTTC	CASSVGPSGTPYEQYF
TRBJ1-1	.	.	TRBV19	TGTGCCAGTAGTATAGGCGCGAACACTGAAGCTTTCTTT	CASSIGANTEAFF
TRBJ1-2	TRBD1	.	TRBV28	TGTGCCAGCAGTCGACAGGGGCCCTATGGCTACACCTTC	CASSRQGPYGYTF
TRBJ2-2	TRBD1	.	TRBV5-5	TGTGCCAGCAGCTTGGGACAGGGCGACACCGGGGAGCTGTTTTTT	CASSLGQGDTGELFF
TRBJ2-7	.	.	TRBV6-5	TGTGCCAGCAGTTACGAGGGCTCGGGCGAGCAGTACTTC	CASSYEGSGEQYF
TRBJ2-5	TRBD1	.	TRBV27	TGTGCCAGCAGGGGCGCCGGGACAGGGCAAGAGACCCAGTACTTC	CASRGAGTGQETQYF
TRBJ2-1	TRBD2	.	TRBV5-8	TGTGCCAGCAGCTTGTGGGTGACTAGCTATGGTCGTGAGCAGTTCTTC	CASSLWVTSYGREQFF
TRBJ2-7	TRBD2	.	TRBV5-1	TGCGCCAGCAGCTTGGCCCGACTAGCGGGAGCCAACGAGCAGTACTTC	CASSLARLAGANEQYF
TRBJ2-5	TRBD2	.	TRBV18	TGTGCCAGCTCACCCCCGGGACTAGCGGGAGGGCTCTCCCAAGAGACCCAGTACTTC	CASSPPGLAGGLSQETQYF
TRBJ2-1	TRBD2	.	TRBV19	TGTGCCAGTACCCCCGGGACTACACCATACAATGAGCAGTTCTTC	CASTPGTTPYNEQFF
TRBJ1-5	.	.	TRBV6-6	TGTGCCAGCAGTTACAGGGGACTTAGCAATCAGCCCCAGCATTTT	CASSYRGLSNQPQHF
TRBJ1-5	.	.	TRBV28	TGTGCCAGCAGGCCCGAGGGGCGGGGGAGAGGTCAGCCCCAGCATTTT	CASRPEGRGRGQPQHF
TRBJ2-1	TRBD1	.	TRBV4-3	TGCGCCAGCAGCCAAGAAGGGGGCTGGTTGTGGGAGCAGTTCTTC	CASSQEGGWLWEQFF